These 12 T cell receptor beta chains were all obtained from the same sample, sequenced in a study of blood T cell repertoires in COVID-19. Using immunoSEQ multiplex PCR, the repertoire was profiled, and TCRdb retains in-frame clones only, with some absent. The sample holds about 220,000 clones, 84% seen once. The sequenced sample was peripheral blood. The source of these receptors is a man under 40 with active or convalescent COVID-19.

This chain links TRBV29-1 with TRBJ2-5; 9 bases align to TRBD2. Germline values: CDR1 SQVTM, CDR2 ANQGSEA. The CDR3 is made up of 15 amino acids. The V segment lost 5 bases and the J segment 0 bases; nucleotides outside the gene matches: 7. The CDR3 reads CSVHLAGGDQETQYF. CDR3 coding DNA: TGCAGCGTTCATCTGGCGGGGGGGGACCAAGAGACCCAGTACTTC.

This chain connects TRBV2 to TRBJ1-6; D might be TRBD1 (5 bases). Between the trimmed V and J ends, which lost 3 bases and 15 bases, there was a span of 12 bases. Germline CDR1 reads SNHLY; CDR2 reads FYNNEI. The CDR3 loop spans 12 amino acids. CDR3 residues: CASSESGYRLHF. The CDR3 DNA is TGTGCCAGCAGTGAGTCAGGGTATCGCCTCCACTTT. The whole variable domain, remainder taken from reference TRBV2 and TRBJ1-6, is EPEVTQTPSHQVTQMGQEVILRCVPISNHLYFYWYRQILGQKVEFLVSFYNNEISEKSEIFDDQFSVERPDGSNFTLKIRSTKLEDSAMYFCASSESGYRLHFGNGTRLTVT.

The genes are TRBV7-9 and TRBJ1-2; D is ambiguous. Germline V gene data show CDR1 as SEHNR and CDR2 as FQNEAQ (reference sequence). With 1 base removed from V and 8 bases from J, the gap between germline ends came to 14 bases. The CDR3 runs 14 residues. The CDR3 nucleotides read TGTGCCAGCAGCTTAGAAACCGCCCCTGGCGGCTACACCTTC. The encoded protein is CASSLETAPGGYTF.

This clone appeared once. This chain joins TRBV27 and TRBJ2-7; D gene unclear. The length of the CDR3 is 15 residues. Germline CDR1 MNHEY, CDR2 SMNVEV (reference sequence). Trimming removed 0 bases from V and 0 bases from J, with 9 bases in between. The CDR3 loop is CASSLSSRNSYEQYF. The CDR3 DNA reads as TGTGCCAGCAGTTTATCAAGCAGGAACTCCTACGAGCAGTACTTC.

V is TRBV19 and J is TRBJ1-2; maybe TRBD1 (6 bases). The CDR3 is made up of 13 amino acids. V shed 3 bases and J shed 4 bases, with 9 bases lying between them. Germline assignment: CDR1 LNHDA and CDR2 SQIVND (reference sequence). The DNA of the CDR3 is TGTGCCAGTAGTATCAGGGGCTTCTATGGCTACACCTTC. Its protein product is CASSIRGFYGYTF.

V usage is TRBV12-3 or TRBV12-4 and J usage is TRBJ2-7; a weak D match, TRBD1 (5 bases). V lost 0 bases and J 2 bases, leaving 5 bases between the germline ends. The CDR3 sequence is 13 residues long. The CDR3 DNA reads TGTGCCAGCAGTTTAGCAGGGGCCTACGAGCAGTACTTC. Residues: CASSLAGAYEQYF.

The chain combines TRBV5-4 with TRBJ2-1; TRBD2 matches at 12 bases. J was trimmed by 9 bases and V by 0 bases; bases with no gene match: 7. This CDR3 comprises 16 residues. Germline assignment: CDR1 SGHNT and CDR2 YYREEE (reference sequence). CDR3 residues: CASSLGTSGRKGEQFF. The CDR3 coding sequence is TGTGCCAGCAGCTTGGGAACTAGCGGGAGGAAGGGTGAGCAGTTCTTC.

This clone was recorded a few times. This chain uses TRBV4-3 with TRBJ1-4; D may be TRBD1 (5 bases). Trimming took 0 bases from V and 1 from J, leaving 9 bases between them. The CDR3 runs 16 residues. CDR1 and CDR2 (germline): LGHNA, YSLEER. The CDR3 reads CASSQERGLTNEKLFF. The DNA of the CDR3 is TGCGCCAGCAGCCAAGAAAGGGGCCTAACTAATGAAAAACTGTTTTTT.

V is TRBV11-2 and J is TRBJ2-3; no reliable D call. This CDR3 has 14 residues. CDR1 SGHAT and CDR2 FQNNGV come from the germline V gene. Trimming shortened V by 1 base and J by 2 bases, and 7 bases separated the two germline ends. This chain's CDR3 is CASSLGSYTDTQYF. As DNA, the CDR3 is TGTGCCAGCAGCTTAGGAAGCTACACAGATACGCAGTATTTT.

The chain couples TRBV6-5 to TRBJ1-4; D possibly corresponds to TRBD1 (6 bases). CDR3 length equals 15 residues. Trimming stripped 0 bases from V and 6 bases from J, with 11 bases between. Per germline, CDR1 MNHEY and CDR2 SVGAGI. The CDR3 sequence: CASSYSVGADEKLFF. Written as DNA, the CDR3 is TGTGCCAGCAGTTACTCAGTGGGGGCTGATGAAAAACTGTTTTTT.

This rearrangement joins TRBV5-4 to TRBJ2-5; 10 nucleotides align to TRBD2. After removal of 4 bases from V and 2 bases from J, the junction contained 2 bases not matched to a gene. The germline V gene has CDR1 SGHNT and CDR2 YYREEE (reference sequence). The CDR3 covers 14 residues. The CDR3 here is CASSLAGVQETQYF. In DNA form, the CDR3 reads TGTGCCAGCAGCCTAGCGGGGGTACAAGAGACCCAGTACTTC.

The CDR3: CASSLLTGGTDTQYF. CDR3 nucleotides: TGTGCCAGCAGCTTACTTACAGGGGGCACAGATACGCAGTATTTT. The chain is built from TRBV11-2 and TRBJ2-3; the match to TRBD1 covers 7 bases. J gave up 1 base and V 2 bases, and 3 bases lay outside the gene matches. The germline CDR1 and CDR2 sequences are SGHAT and FQNNGV. CDR3 length: 15 residues.